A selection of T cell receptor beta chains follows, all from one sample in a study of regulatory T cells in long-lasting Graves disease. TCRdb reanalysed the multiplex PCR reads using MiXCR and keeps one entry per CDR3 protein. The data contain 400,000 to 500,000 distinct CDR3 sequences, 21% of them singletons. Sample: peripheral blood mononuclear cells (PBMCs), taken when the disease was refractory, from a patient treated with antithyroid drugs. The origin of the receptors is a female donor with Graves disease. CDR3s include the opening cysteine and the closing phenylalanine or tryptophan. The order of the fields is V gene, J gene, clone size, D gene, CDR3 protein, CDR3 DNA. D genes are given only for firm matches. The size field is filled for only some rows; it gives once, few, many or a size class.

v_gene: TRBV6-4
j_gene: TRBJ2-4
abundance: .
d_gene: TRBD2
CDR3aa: CASSQRTSGIIQYF
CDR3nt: TGTGCCAGCAGCCAAAGGACTAGCGGTATTATTCAGTACTTC

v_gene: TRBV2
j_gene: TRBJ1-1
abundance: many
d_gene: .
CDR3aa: CASILDLDTEAFF
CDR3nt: TGTGCCAGCATCCTGGACCTGGACACTGAAGCTTTCTTT

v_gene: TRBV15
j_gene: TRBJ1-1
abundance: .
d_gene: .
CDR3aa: CATSREGRGNTEAFF
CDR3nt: TGTGCCACCAGCAGAGAAGGCAGGGGGAACACTGAAGCTTTCTTT

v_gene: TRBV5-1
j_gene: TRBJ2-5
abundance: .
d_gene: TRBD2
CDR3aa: CASSSGLAGAWGETQYF
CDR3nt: TGCGCCAGCAGCTCGGGACTAGCGGGAGCTTGGGGAGAGACCCAGTACTTC

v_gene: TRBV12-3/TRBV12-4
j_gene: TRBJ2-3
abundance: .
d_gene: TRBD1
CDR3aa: CASSSGTASTDTQYF
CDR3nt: TGTGCCAGCAGTTCTGGGACAGCAAGCACAGATACGCAGTATTTT

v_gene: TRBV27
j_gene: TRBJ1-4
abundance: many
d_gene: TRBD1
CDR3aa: CASSSLGTGGGKLFF
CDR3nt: TGTGCCAGCAGTTCCCTCGGGACAGGGGGCGGAAAACTGTTTTTT

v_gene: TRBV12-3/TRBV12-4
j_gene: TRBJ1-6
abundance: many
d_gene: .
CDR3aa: CASSLEGAGSPLHF
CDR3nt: TGTGCCAGCAGTTTAGAGGGTGCTGGTTCACCCCTCCACTTT

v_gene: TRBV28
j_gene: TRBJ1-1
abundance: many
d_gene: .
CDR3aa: CASSLAPVLLGVGTEAFF
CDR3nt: TGTGCCAGCAGTTTGGCCCCAGTGTTATTAGGGGTGGGCACTGAAGCTTTCTTT

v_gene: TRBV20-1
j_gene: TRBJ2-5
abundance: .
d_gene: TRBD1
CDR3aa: CSAHGQGAQETQYF
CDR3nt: TGCAGTGCCCACGGACAGGGGGCACAAGAGACCCAGTACTTC

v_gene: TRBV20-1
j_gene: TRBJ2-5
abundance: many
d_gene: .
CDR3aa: CSATGRGAQETQYF
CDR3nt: TGCAGTGCCACCGGCCGGGGAGCCCAAGAGACCCAGTACTTC

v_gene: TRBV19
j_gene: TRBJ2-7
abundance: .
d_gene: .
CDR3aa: CASSRPQPGNEQYF
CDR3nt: TGTGCCAGTAGTCGGCCGCAGCCGGGGAACGAGCAGTACTTC

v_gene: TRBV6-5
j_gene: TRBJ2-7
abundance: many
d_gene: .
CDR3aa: CASSSFASSSYEQYF
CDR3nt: TGTGCCAGCAGTTCGTTCGCGTCTAGCTCCTACGAGCAGTACTTC

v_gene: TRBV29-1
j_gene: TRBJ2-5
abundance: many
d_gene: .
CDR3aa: CSVDFWETQYF
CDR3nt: TGCAGCGTTGATTTTTGGGAGACCCAGTACTTC

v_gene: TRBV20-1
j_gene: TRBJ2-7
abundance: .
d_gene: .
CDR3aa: CSAGPEDYEQYF
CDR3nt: TGCAGTGCTGGCCCGGAGGACTACGAGCAGTACTTC

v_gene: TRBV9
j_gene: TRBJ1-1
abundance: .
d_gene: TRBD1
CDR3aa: CASSLVRDSTEAFF
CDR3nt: TGTGCCAGCAGCTTAGTCAGGGACAGCACTGAAGCTTTCTTT

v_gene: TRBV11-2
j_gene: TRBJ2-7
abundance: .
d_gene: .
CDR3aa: CASSLDPNRVSYEQYF
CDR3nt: TGTGCCAGCAGCTTAGATCCAAACAGGGTCTCCTACGAGCAGTACTTC

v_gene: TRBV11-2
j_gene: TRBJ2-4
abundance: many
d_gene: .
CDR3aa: CASSLEGRPKNIQYF
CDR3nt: TGTGCCAGCAGCTTAGAGGGTCGGCCCAAAAACATTCAGTACTTC

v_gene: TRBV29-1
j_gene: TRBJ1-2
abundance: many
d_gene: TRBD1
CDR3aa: CSVGTGGGGYTF
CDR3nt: TGCAGCGTTGGGACAGGGGGAGGGGGCTACACCTTC

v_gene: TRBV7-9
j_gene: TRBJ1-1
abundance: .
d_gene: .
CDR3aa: CASSFRTNTEAFF
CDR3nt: TGTGCCAGCAGCTTTCGAACGAACACTGAAGCTTTCTTT

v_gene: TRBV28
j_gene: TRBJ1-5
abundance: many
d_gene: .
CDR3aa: CASSPRQASNQPQHF
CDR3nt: TGTGCCAGCAGTCCCCGGCAGGCTAGCAATCAGCCCCAGCATTTT

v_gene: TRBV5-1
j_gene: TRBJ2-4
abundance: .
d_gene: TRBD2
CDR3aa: CASSLGSSGENIQYF
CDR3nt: TGCGCCAGCAGCTTGGGTTCTAGCGGGGAAAACATTCAGTACTTC

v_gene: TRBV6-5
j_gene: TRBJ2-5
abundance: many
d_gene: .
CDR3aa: CASSYSTGAMETQYF
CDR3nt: TGTGCCAGCAGTTACTCGACGGGAGCGATGGAGACCCAGTACTTC

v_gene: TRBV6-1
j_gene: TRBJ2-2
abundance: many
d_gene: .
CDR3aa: CASSRQLSSNTGELFF
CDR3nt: TGTGCCAGCAGTCGACAGTTATCATCGAACACCGGGGAGCTGTTTTTT

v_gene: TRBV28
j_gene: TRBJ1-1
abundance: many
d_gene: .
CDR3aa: CASSPDYREMNTEAFF
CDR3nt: TGTGCCAGCAGTCCCGATTACAGGGAGATGAACACTGAAGCTTTCTTT

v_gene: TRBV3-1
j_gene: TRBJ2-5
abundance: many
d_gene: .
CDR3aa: CASSQDSETQYF
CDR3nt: TGTGCCAGCAGCCAAGATTCGGAGACCCAGTACTTC

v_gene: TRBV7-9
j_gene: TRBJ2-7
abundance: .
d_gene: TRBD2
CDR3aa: CASSGLAGAHEQYF
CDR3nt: TGTGCCAGCAGCGGACTAGCGGGAGCTCACGAGCAGTACTTC

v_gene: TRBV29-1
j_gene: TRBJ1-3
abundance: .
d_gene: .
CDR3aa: CSVRTVSGNTIYF
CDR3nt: TGCAGCGTTAGGACCGTGTCTGGAAACACCATATATTTT

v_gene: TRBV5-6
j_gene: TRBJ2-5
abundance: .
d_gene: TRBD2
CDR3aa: CASSLGLAEKETQYF
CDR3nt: TGTGCCAGCAGTTTGGGACTAGCGGAAAAAGAGACCCAGTACTTC

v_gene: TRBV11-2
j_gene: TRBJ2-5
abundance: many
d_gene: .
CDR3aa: CASSLGSARETQYF
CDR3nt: TGTGCCAGCAGCTTGGGCAGCGCTCGGGAGACCCAGTACTTC

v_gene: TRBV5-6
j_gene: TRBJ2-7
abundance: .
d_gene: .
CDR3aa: CASSFMGSISYEQYF
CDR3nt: TGTGCCAGCAGCTTTATGGGTAGCATCTCCTACGAGCAGTACTTC

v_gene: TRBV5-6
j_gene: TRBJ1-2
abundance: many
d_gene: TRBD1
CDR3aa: CASRQTGTGLSGYTF
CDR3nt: TGTGCCAGCAGACAGACCGGGACAGGGCTCTCCGGCTACACCTTC

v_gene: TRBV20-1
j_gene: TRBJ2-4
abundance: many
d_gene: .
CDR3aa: CSARAQDPDENIQYF
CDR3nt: TGCAGTGCTAGAGCCCAGGACCCAGACGAAAACATTCAGTACTTC

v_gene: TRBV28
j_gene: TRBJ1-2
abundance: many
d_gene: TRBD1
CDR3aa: CASSTPGQKNYGYTF
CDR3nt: TGTGCCAGCAGTACGCCGGGACAGAAAAACTATGGCTACACCTTC

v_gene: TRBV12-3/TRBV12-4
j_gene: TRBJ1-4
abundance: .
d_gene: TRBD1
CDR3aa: CASSLRQGSEKLFF
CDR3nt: TGTGCCAGCAGCTTAAGACAGGGGAGTGAAAAACTGTTTTTT

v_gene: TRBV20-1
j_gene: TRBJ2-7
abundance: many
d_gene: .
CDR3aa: CSATRATTYEQYF
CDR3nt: TGCAGTGCCACCCGGGCCACTACCTACGAGCAGTACTTC

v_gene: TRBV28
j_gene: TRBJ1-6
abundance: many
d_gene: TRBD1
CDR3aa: CASSPGQGMASPLHF
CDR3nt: TGTGCCAGCAGTCCGGGACAGGGGATGGCTTCACCCCTCCACTTT

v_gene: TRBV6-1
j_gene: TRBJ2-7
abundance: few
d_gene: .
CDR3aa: CASSEQYEQYF
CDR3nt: TGTGCCAGCAGTGAGCAATACGAGCAGTACTTC

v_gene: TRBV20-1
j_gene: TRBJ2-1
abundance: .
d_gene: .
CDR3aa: CSATTAGFEQFF
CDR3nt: TGCAGTGCGACGACTGCAGGGTTTGAGCAGTTCTTC

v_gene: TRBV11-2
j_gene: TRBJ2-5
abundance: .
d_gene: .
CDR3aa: CASSFGGRGETQYF
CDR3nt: TGTGCCAGCAGCTTCGGGGGCAGGGGAGAGACCCAGTACTTC

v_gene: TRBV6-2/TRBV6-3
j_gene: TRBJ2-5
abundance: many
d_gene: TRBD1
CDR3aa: CASIDGTARLETQYF
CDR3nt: TGTGCCAGCATCGACGGGACAGCGAGGTTGGAGACCCAGTACTTC

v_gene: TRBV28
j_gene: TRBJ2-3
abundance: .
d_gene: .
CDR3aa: CASSFAQQESSTDTQYF
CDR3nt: TGTGCCAGCAGTTTCGCCCAACAGGAATCGAGCACAGATACGCAGTATTTT

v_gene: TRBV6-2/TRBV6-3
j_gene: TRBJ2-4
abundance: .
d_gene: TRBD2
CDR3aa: CASRPGLAGAPGQNIQYF
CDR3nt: TGTGCCAGCAGGCCGGGACTAGCGGGAGCCCCAGGCCAAAACATTCAGTACTTC

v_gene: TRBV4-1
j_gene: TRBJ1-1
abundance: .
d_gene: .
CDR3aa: CASSQVGGQNTEAFF
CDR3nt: TGCGCCAGCAGCCAAGTGGGGGGGCAGAACACTGAAGCTTTCTTT

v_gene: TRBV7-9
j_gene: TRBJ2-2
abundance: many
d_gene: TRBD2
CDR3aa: CASSGGDYQYTGELFF
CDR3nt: TGTGCCAGCAGCGGGGGGGACTATCAATACACCGGGGAGCTGTTTTTT

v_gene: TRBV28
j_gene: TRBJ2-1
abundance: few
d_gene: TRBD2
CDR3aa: CASSQIPGLATNEQFF
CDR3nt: TGTGCCAGCAGTCAAATTCCGGGACTAGCGACCAATGAGCAGTTCTTC

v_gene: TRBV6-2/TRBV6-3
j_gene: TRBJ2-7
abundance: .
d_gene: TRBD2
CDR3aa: CATTSGTYEQYF
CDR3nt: TGTGCCACCACGAGCGGGACCTACGAGCAGTACTTC

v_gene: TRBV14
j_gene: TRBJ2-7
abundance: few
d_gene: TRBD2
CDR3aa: CASSLAVLSGRADGEQYF
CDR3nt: TGTGCCAGCAGCCTTGCCGTCCTTAGCGGGAGGGCCGACGGAGAGCAGTACTTC

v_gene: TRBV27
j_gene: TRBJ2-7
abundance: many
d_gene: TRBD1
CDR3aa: CASRGRDRKQYF
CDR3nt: TGTGCCAGCAGAGGTCGGGACAGGAAGCAGTACTTC

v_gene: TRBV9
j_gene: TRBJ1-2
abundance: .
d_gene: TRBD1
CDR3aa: CASSLSSIPGQGRRDYGYTF
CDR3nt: TGTGCCAGCAGCTTAAGTAGTATTCCGGGACAGGGAAGGAGGGACTATGGCTACACCTTC

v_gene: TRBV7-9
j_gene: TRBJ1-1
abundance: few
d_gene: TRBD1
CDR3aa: CATPPGQGKPEAFF
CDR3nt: TGTGCCACCCCTCCGGGACAGGGGAAACCTGAAGCTTTCTTT

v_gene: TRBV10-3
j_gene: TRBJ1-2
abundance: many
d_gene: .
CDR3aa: CAISEGQLGGYTF
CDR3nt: TGTGCCATCAGTGAGGGACAGCTGGGGGGCTACACCTTC

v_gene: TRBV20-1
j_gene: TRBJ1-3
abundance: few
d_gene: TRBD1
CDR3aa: CSATDRGSGNTIYF
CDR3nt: TGCAGTGCCACTGACAGGGGGTCTGGAAACACCATATATTTT

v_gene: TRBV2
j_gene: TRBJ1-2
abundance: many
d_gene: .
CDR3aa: CASLWLGSSEGYTF
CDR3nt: TGTGCCAGCCTCTGGTTGGGGTCATCGGAGGGCTACACCTTC

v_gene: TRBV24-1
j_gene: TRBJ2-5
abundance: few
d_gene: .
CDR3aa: CATSDREETQYF
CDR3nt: TGTGCCACCAGTGATCGTGAAGAGACCCAGTACTTC

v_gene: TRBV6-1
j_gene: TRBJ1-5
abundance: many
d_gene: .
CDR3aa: CASSDRYSNQPQHF
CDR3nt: TGTGCCAGCAGTGACAGATATAGCAATCAGCCCCAGCATTTT